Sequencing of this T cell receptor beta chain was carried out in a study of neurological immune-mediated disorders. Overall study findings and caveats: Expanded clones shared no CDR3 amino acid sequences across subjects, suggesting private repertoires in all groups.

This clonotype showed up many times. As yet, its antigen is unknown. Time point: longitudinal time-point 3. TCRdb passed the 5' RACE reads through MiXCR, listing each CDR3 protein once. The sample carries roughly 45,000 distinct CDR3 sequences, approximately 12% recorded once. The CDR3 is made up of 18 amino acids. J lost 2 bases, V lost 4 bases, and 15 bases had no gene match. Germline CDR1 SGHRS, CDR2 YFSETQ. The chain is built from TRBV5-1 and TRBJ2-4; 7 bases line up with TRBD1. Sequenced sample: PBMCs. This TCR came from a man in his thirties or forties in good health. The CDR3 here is CASSLTTRGGFSKNIQYF. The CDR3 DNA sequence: TGCGCCAGCAGCCTAACCACTAGAGGGGGCTTTTCCAAAAACATTCAGTACTTC. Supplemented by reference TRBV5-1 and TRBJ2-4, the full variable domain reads KAGVTQTPRYLIKTRGQQVTLSCSPISGHRSVSWYQQTPGQGLQFLFEYFSETQRNKGNFPGRFSGRQFSNSRSEMNVSTLELGDSALYLCASSLTTRGGFSKNIQYFGAGTRLSVL.